The T cell receptor beta chain described here comes from a study of T cells in Graves' hyperthyroidism and ophthalmopathy. Study conclusions and caveats: Most clonotypes that expanded in the thyroid above 0.001 also showed up in blood.

Amplification targeted TCR beta CDR3 regions from RNA transcripts. Initially, a first-round RT-PCR of the TCR CDR3 employed the HTBI primer set. TCRdb reprocessed the multiplex PCR reads via MiXCR and lists one record per CDR3 protein. The sample contains hundreds of thousands of distinct CDR3 sequences, around 22% of which appear only once. The table lists this clonotype with many counts. Its target is not known. The CDR3 is 15 amino acids. Trimming pared 6 bases from V and 1 base from J, leaving 15 bases between. Per germline, CDR1 MDHEN and CDR2 SYDVKM. This sample holds PBMCs from about 10 ml fresh peripheral blood.

Sequenced sample: blood. The rearrangement links TRBV28 to TRBJ1-1, with D possibly TRBD1 on 5 matching bases. The sequence was collected from a woman aged 30 to 39 with Graves' ophthalmopathy. The CDR3 protein is CASSLGLTENTEAFF. The CDR3 DNA reads as TGTGCCAGCAGCCTGGGCCTGACAGAGAACACTGAAGCTTTCTTT. The variable domain in full, with the rest retrieved from reference TRBV28 and TRBJ1-1, is DVKVTQSSRYLVKRTGEKVFLECVQDMDHENMFWYRQDPGLGLRLIYFSYDVKMKEKGDIPEGYSVSREKKERFSLILESASTNQTSMYLCASSLGLTENTEAFFGQGTRLTVV.